The 32 T cell receptor beta chains below were found in one sample sequenced in a study of OX40 agonist ivuxolimab in advanced cancers. Sequenced by immunoSEQ multiplex PCR; TCRdb stores in-frame clones only, minus some. The sample carries 75,000 to 100,000 clones, 86% recorded once. The material was CD4+ or CD8+ T cells sorted from blood, obtained in a trial of the OX40 agonist ivuxolimab. These receptors originate from an adult with an advanced solid tumor such as melanoma, head and neck, liver or kidney cancer.

The chain employs TRBV6-5 and TRBJ2-7; D is unclear. The CDR3 runs 14 residues. Germline lookup yields CDR1 MNHEY and CDR2 SVGAGI. The V and J ends lost 0 bases and 3 bases respectively, with 9 bases between them. The CDR3: CASSYSSEVYEQYF. CDR3 coding DNA: TGTGCCAGCAGTTACTCGAGTGAGGTCTACGAGCAGTACTTC.

Worth noting for this clone: One end of the junction is discordant with germline, which a read error may explain. V usage is TRBV28 and J usage is TRBJ2-7, with D unresolved. Germline CDR1 and CDR2: MDHEN and SYDVKM. CDR3 length equals 10 residues. CDR3 amino acids: CASGVYERYF. The DNA of the CDR3 is TGTGCCAGCGGGGTTTACGAGCGGTACTTC.

This clone turned up a few times. This sequence joins TRBV19 and TRBJ1-2, with 8 positions matching TRBD1. CDR1 and CDR2 from the germline V gene are LNHDA and SQIVND (reference sequence). The CDR3 contains 14 residues. The junction had 11 bases not matched to a gene; V was cut back by 6 bases and J by 8 bases. The CDR3 region is CASSLSRGQWGYTF. Here the CDR3 DNA reads TGTGCCAGTAGCCTTTCCAGGGGGCAATGGGGCTACACCTTC.

This sequence joins TRBV19 and TRBJ1-2, with 7 bases matching TRBD1. V trimming: 6 bases; J trimming: 4 bases; junction bases outside the gene matches: 8. The length of the CDR3 is 14 residues. The V gene's germline CDR1 is LNHDA and CDR2 SQIVND (reference sequence). The CDR3 sequence: CASSPGTASYGYTF. In DNA form, the CDR3 reads TGTGCCAGTAGCCCAGGGACAGCTTCCTATGGCTACACCTTC.

This chain connects TRBV19 to TRBJ2-1; 7 bases agree with TRBD2. The CDR3 runs 15 residues. The V and J ends lost 7 bases and 4 bases, in that order; junction bases with no gene match: 10. Per the germline V gene, CDR1 is LNHDA and CDR2 is SQIVND (reference sequence). The CDR3 protein is CASMGREKSYNEQFF. Here the CDR3 DNA reads TGTGCCAGTATGGGGCGGGAGAAATCGTACAATGAGCAGTTCTTC.

The chain has TRBV7-6 and TRBJ2-5; no definite D call. Looked up from germline, CDR1 is SGHVS and CDR2 is FNYEAQ. This CDR3 has 11 amino acids. The V end was cut by 0 bases, the J end by 5 bases, with 1 base between. CDR3: CASSLAETQYF. In nucleotides, the CDR3 is TGTGCCAGCAGCTTAGCGGAGACCCAGTACTTC.

The chain is built from TRBV6-1 and TRBJ1-4; TRBD1 aligns across 7 bases. V lost 1 base to trimming and J lost 11 bases; unmatched junction nucleotides: 13. CDR1 and CDR2 from the germline V gene are MNHNS and SASEGT. This CDR3 spans 16 amino acids. In nucleotides, the CDR3 is TGTGCCAGCAGTGAAGGGGAGGGGGCTGAGGGGTGGAAACTGTTTTTT. Translation: CASSEGEGAEGWKLFF.

The chain employs TRBV9 and TRBJ2-5, with 8 nucleotides matching TRBD2. The CDR3 totals 15 residues. Trimming took 4 bases from V and 7 from J; bases not matched to a gene: 12. Germline CDR1 is SGDLS and CDR2 is YYNGEE. The CDR3 here is CASSPRTSIDLTQYF. CDR3 sequence (DNA): TGTGCCAGCAGCCCCCGGACTAGCATCGATCTGACCCAGTACTTC.

The J gene is TRBJ2-3, the V gene TRBV19, with 7 bases that match TRBD2. CDR3 length: 15 residues. The J segment lost 2 bases and the V segment lost 7 bases, leaving 9 bases of the junction unmatched. Per the germline V gene, CDR1 is LNHDA and CDR2 is SQIVND (reference sequence). The CDR3 spells CASTDRGLHTDTQYF. Written as DNA, the CDR3 is TGTGCCAGTACTGATCGGGGACTACACACAGATACGCAGTATTTT.

The chain uses TRBV14 and TRBJ1-4; TRBD1 matches 11 bases. The CDR3 has 15 residues. Looked up from germline, CDR1 is SGHDN and CDR2 is FVKESK. Trimming removed 6 bases from V and 7 bases from J; junction bases left unmatched: 7. CDR3 residues: CASSPRTGGFEKLFF. The CDR3 bases are TGTGCCAGCAGTCCTCGGACAGGGGGCTTTGAAAAACTGTTTTTT.

The chain combines TRBV5-1 with TRBJ1-1; TRBD1 might be the D (5 bases). Germline CDR1 and CDR2: SGHRS and YFSETQ. V was shortened by 4 bases and J by 0 bases, with 22 bases between the two germline ends. There are 18 residues in the CDR3. CDR3 residues: CASSIDRGPRLMNTEAFF. For the CDR3, the DNA is TGCGCCAGCAGCATCGATCGGGGCCCGAGGCTAATGAACACTGAAGCTTTCTTT.

V usage is TRBV5-8 and J usage is TRBJ2-5, with 10 bases identical to TRBD1. J lost 6 bases, V lost 4 bases, and 6 bases had no gene match. The CDR3 loop spans 14 amino acids. CDR1 and CDR2 from the germline V gene are SGHTS and YDEGEE. CDR3 sequence reads: CASSTGQGWQTQYF. CDR3 bases: TGTGCCAGCAGCACGGGACAGGGGTGGCAGACCCAGTACTTC.

The J gene is TRBJ1-1, the V gene TRBV5-1, with D possibly being TRBD1 (5 bases). Trimming removed 1 base from V and 5 bases from J, with 12 bases in between. Germline loops: CDR1 SGHRS, CDR2 YFSETQ. This CDR3 spans 14 amino acids. This chain's CDR3 is CASSLRGFGTEAFF. In nucleotides, the CDR3 is TGCGCCAGCAGCTTGAGGGGATTTGGAACTGAAGCTTTCTTT.

This sequence joins TRBV4-1 and TRBJ2-7, with TRBD2 matching over 12 bases. This CDR3 contains 16 residues. The germline V gene encodes CDR1 MGHRA and CDR2 YSYEKL. The ends lost 1 base at V and 3 bases at J; junction bases unmatched: 4. The CDR3 region has the DNA TGCGCCAGCAGCCAAGCACCTAGCGGGAGGGGCTACGAGCAGTACTTC. Protein sequence: CASSQAPSGRGYEQYF.

V and J are TRBV19 and TRBJ2-1; 10 bases fit TRBD2. CDR1 and CDR2 (germline): LNHDA, SQIVND (reference sequence). The CDR3 is 13 amino acids. V lost 4 bases and J lost 7; bases outside the gene matches: 1. The CDR3 loop is CASSTSGRNEQFF. CDR3 DNA: TGTGCCAGTAGTACTAGCGGGAGAAATGAGCAGTTCTTC.

The chain uses TRBV7-3 and TRBJ2-7; D ambiguous. CDR1 is SGHTA and CDR2 is FQGTGA in the germline V gene. The CDR3 loop spans 13 amino acids. V gave up 1 base and J gave up 6 bases, with 10 bases separating them. The CDR3 nucleotides read TGTGCCAGCAGCTTAAGATCGCAAGGCGAGCAGTACTTC. Translated, it gives CASSLRSQGEQYF.

Comment on this clone: Other DNA sequences in this sample translate to the same CDR3. The V and J genes are TRBV28 and TRBJ2-5; D remains ambiguous. CDR1 is MDHEN, CDR2 SYDVKM, per germline. The CDR3 sequence is 12 residues long. With 5 bases removed from V and 5 bases from J, the gap between germline ends came to 9 bases. For the CDR3, the DNA is TGTGCCAGCAGTCCCGGGCGGGAGACCCAGTACTTC. It codes for CASSPGRETQYF.

The chain has TRBV19 and TRBJ2-3; 8 bases fit TRBD1. V was pared by 1 base and J by 1 base, with 7 bases of the junction left unmatched. CDR1 is LNHDA, CDR2 SQIVND, per germline (reference sequence). The CDR3 runs 17 residues. In nucleotides, the CDR3 is TGTGCCAGTAGTATAGCCGCAGGGGGCGCCGGCACAGATACGCAGTATTTT. Protein product: CASSIAAGGAGTDTQYF.

The chain couples TRBV30 to TRBJ2-5, with 11 bases matching TRBD2. The CDR3 spans 14 residues. Losses at the gene ends were 5 bases for V and 5 bases for J; bases not matched to a gene: 7. Germline lookup yields CDR1 GTSNPN and CDR2 SVGIG (reference sequence). DNA for the CDR3: TGTGCCTGGGGAAAGGGACTAGCGGTTGAGACCCAGTACTTC. Its translation is CAWGKGLAVETQYF.

The J gene is TRBJ1-2, the V gene TRBV5-4; D is unclear. The germline CDR1 and CDR2 sequences are SGHNT and YYREEE (reference sequence). The V gene lost 0 bases and the J gene lost 2 bases, with 5 bases spanning the gap. This CDR3 contains 13 residues. The CDR3 loop reads CASSLGVNYGYTF. CDR3 sequence (DNA): TGTGCCAGCAGCTTGGGTGTAAACTATGGCTACACCTTC.

The chain recombines TRBV2 with TRBJ2-7; 12 bases map to TRBD2. The CDR3 runs to 16 residues. Germline trimming cut 6 bases from V and 7 bases from J; bases unmatched to any gene: 13. Germline V gene lookup returns CDR1 SNHLY and CDR2 FYNNEI. DNA of the CDR3: TGTGCCAGCAGCACTAAGACTAGCGGGGGTCCGAGGGAGCAGTACTTC. This sequence encodes CASSTKTSGGPREQYF.

This chain connects TRBV6-4 to TRBJ1-1; D is uncertain. This CDR3 region has 13 residues. The germline V gene encodes CDR1 MRHNA and CDR2 SNTAGT. Trimming removed 3 bases from V and 1 base from J, with 6 bases in between. CDR3 in DNA: TGTGCCAGCAGTGAGGCAGCGAACACTGAAGCTTTCTTT. This encodes CASSEAANTEAFF.

The chain recombines TRBV5-6 with TRBJ2-5; D is undetermined. The V gene's germline CDR1 is SGHDT and CDR2 YYEEEE. V was shortened by 2 bases and J by 3 bases, with 5 bases between the two germline ends. The CDR3 consists of 12 residues. CDR3 nucleotides: TGTGCCAGCAGCTTAAGCGAAGAGACCCAGTACTTC. This gives the protein CASSLSEETQYF.

This chain connects TRBV25-1 to TRBJ2-1, with TRBD2 matching over 12 bases. J gave up 6 bases and V 4 bases, and 7 bases lay outside the gene matches. CDR3 length: 16 residues. Per the germline V gene, CDR1 is MGHDK and CDR2 is SYGVNS. In DNA form, the CDR3 reads TGTGCCAGCAGTGCAGCCGGACTAGCGGGGCCCAATGAGCAGTTCTTC. This translates into CASSAAGLAGPNEQFF.

The chain combines TRBV30 with TRBJ2-1; no reliable D call. Looked up from germline, CDR1 is GTSNPN and CDR2 is SVGIG (reference sequence). Trimming left V 5 bases short and J 2 bases short, with 4 bases between. CDR3 length: 11 residues. CDR3 loop: CAWDTYNEQFF. CDR3 in DNA: TGTGCCTGGGACACCTACAATGAGCAGTTCTTC.

This clone was recorded only once. The chain joins TRBV18 to TRBJ1-5; 7 nucleotides line up with TRBD1. This CDR3 spans 14 amino acids. Trimming at V came to 5 bases and at J to 3 bases, leaving 4 bases not matched to a gene. The germline CDR1 and CDR2 sequences are KGHSH and LQKENI. The DNA of the CDR3 is TGTGCCAGCTCATCGACAGGGTACAATCAGCCCCAGCATTTT. Protein: CASSSTGYNQPQHF.

The genes are TRBV5-1 and TRBJ2-7; D might be TRBD1 (6 bases). From germline, CDR1 is SGHRS and CDR2 YFSETQ. The CDR3 length is 12 residues. V lost 3 bases to trimming and J lost 6 bases, with 10 bases between them. DNA of the CDR3: TGCGCCAGCAGCTCGGACAGAACCGAGCAGTACTTC. It codes for CASSSDRTEQYF.

The rearrangement uses TRBV7-9 and TRBJ2-5; 9 nucleotides agree with TRBD2. In germline, CDR1 is SEHNR, CDR2 FQNEAQ (reference sequence). This CDR3 has 15 residues. J gave up 2 bases and V 3 bases, and 4 bases lay outside the gene matches. CDR3 nucleotide sequence: TGTGCCAGCAGCTTTCGGGCGGGAGGGCAAGAGACCCAGTACTTC. Translated, it gives CASSFRAGGQETQYF.

This chain joins TRBV5-1 and TRBJ1-2; D is unclear. The CDR3 length is 12 residues. Trimming left V 0 bases short and J 8 bases short, with 8 bases between. Per germline, CDR1 SGHRS and CDR2 YFSETQ. The CDR3 sequence is CASSLEREGYTF. Written as DNA, the CDR3 is TGCGCCAGCAGCTTGGAAAGGGAAGGCTACACCTTC.

V is TRBV9 and J is TRBJ2-1; the D is unclear. Germline CDR1 is SGDLS and CDR2 is YYNGEE. The CDR3 extends over 15 amino acids. The V end lost 3 bases, the J end lost 5 bases, and 15 bases lay between the germline ends. CDR3 nucleotide sequence: TGTGCCAGCAGCGCCCGGGTCAGCGCCAACAATGAGCAGTTCTTC. Translating gives CASSARVSANNEQFF.

In this sample, this clone turned up once. The chain links TRBV11-2 to TRBJ2-7, with D possibly being TRBD2 (5 bases). Germline V gene lookup returns CDR1 SGHAT and CDR2 FQNNGV. V gave up 1 base and J gave up 0 bases, with 10 bases separating them. CDR3 length equals 15 residues. CDR3 bases: TGTGCCAGCAGCTTAGCCGGGATTACCTCCTACGAGCAGTACTTC. Amino acid sequence: CASSLAGITSYEQYF.

This rearrangement joins TRBV5-4 to TRBJ1-1; D gene ambiguous. Germline CDR1 and CDR2: SGHNT and YYREEE (reference sequence). The V end lost 0 bases, the J end lost 4 bases, and 19 bases lay between the germline ends. This CDR3 contains 17 residues. The CDR3 region has the DNA TGTGCCAGCAGCTTGGCCGAGCGAAGGACCGCGGGCACTGAAGCTTTCTTT. This sequence encodes CASSLAERRTAGTEAFF. Full variable domain (outside the CDR3, taken from reference TRBV5-4 and TRBJ1-1): ETGVTQSPTHLIKTRGQQVTLRCSSQSGHNTVSWYQQALGQGPQFIFQYYREEENGRGNFPPRFSGLQFPNYSSELNVNALELDDSALYLCASSLAERRTAGTEAFFGQGTRLTVV.